This is a list of T cell receptor beta chains from one sample in a study of blood T cell repertoires in COVID-19. Sequenced by immunoSEQ multiplex PCR; TCRdb stores in-frame clones only, minus some. The sample records 150,000 to 170,000 clones, roughly 84% being singletons. The sequenced material came from peripheral blood. Receptors were obtained from an older woman with COVID-19, enrolled during active disease. Each CDR3 is given with its conserved first and last residue. The order of the fields is V gene, clone size, CDR3 length, D gene, J gene, CDR3 protein, CDR3 DNA. The D gene is left open where the match is weak. Some rows have no size entry. The others give once, few or many, or a class for an expanded clone.

TRBV11-3	once	16	.	TRBJ2-1	CASSLRTDGSYNEQFF	TGTGCCAGCAGCCTTCGGACAGATGGCTCCTACAATGAGCAGTTCTTC
TRBV5-4	.	17	TRBD1	TRBJ1-3	CASSSETGVVSGNTIYF	TGTGCCAGCAGCTCCGAGACAGGGGTTGTCTCTGGAAACACCATATATTTT
TRBV4-2	.	15	.	TRBJ1-5	CASSQDFQSGQPQHF	TGTGCCAGCAGCCAAGATTTTCAGTCGGGACAGCCCCAGCATTTT
TRBV14	.	16	.	TRBJ2-5	CASSQGARAFQETQYF	TGTGCCAGCAGCCAAGGGGCCAGGGCTTTCCAAGAGACCCAGTACTTC
TRBV5-1	few	14	.	TRBJ1-4	CASSPGWYNEKLFF	TGCGCCAGCAGCCCGGGTTGGTATAATGAAAAACTGTTTTTT
TRBV5-4	.	17	.	TRBJ2-6	CASSIELVGSGANVLTF	TGTGCCAGCAGCATAGAACTGGTCGGCTCTGGGGCCAACGTCCTGACTTTC
TRBV6-5	.	14	.	TRBJ1-2	CASTKQGRGDGYTF	TGTGCCAGCACCAAACAGGGACGGGGCGATGGCTACACCTTC
TRBV19	few	14	TRBD1	TRBJ2-7	CASSQGQGAPKQYF	TGTGCCAGTAGTCAGGGACAGGGGGCCCCTAAGCAGTACTTC
TRBV19	.	14	TRBD1	TRBJ1-5	CASSIVQGGQPQHF	TGTGCCAGTAGTATTGTCCAGGGGGGTCAGCCCCAGCATTTT
TRBV7-2	.	14	.	TRBJ2-7	CASSPTPVSYEQYF	TGTGCCAGCAGCCCGACTCCCGTATCCTACGAGCAGTACTTC
TRBV5-1	.	16	TRBD2	TRBJ2-3	CASSLGPSGSTDTQYF	TGCGCCAGCAGCTTGGGTCCTAGCGGCAGCACAGATACGCAGTATTTT
TRBV29-1	.	14	.	TRBJ1-3	CSVGTENSGNTIYF	TGCAGCGTTGGTACAGAGAACTCTGGAAACACCATATATTTT
TRBV5-1	.	16	TRBD2	TRBJ2-5	CASSSAGGRGKETQYF	TGCGCCAGCAGCTCGGCGGGGGGGCGAGGGAAAGAGACCCAGTACTTC
TRBV21-1	once	16	.	TRBJ1-4	CASSSRGDSENEKLFF	TGTGCCAGCAGCTCACGTGGGGACAGTGAGAATGAAAAACTGTTTTTT
TRBV9	few	15	.	TRBJ1-1	CASSENSYMNTEAFF	TGTGCCAGCAGCGAGAACAGCTACATGAACACTGAAGCTTTCTTT
TRBV7-8	.	12	.	TRBJ1-1	CAIRTPGTQDFF	TGTGCCATCCGAACCCCGGGAACTCAGGATTTCTTT
TRBV30	.	13	TRBD1	TRBJ1-1	CAWERDRGTEAFF	TGTGCCTGGGAAAGGGACAGGGGTACTGAAGCTTTCTTT
TRBV27	few	13	.	TRBJ2-2	CASSPGKGGELFF	TGTGCCAGCAGTCCGGGGAAGGGCGGGGAGCTGTTTTTT
TRBV19	once	14	.	TRBJ1-5	CASSKTGMYQPQHF	TGTGCCAGTAGTAAAACGGGGATGTATCAGCCCCAGCATTTT
TRBV2	.	12	TRBD1	TRBJ2-1	CASSGTGNEQFF	TGTGCCAGCAGTGGGACAGGGAATGAGCAGTTCTTC
TRBV7-3	.	16	TRBD2	TRBJ2-3	CASSPSSGGVTDTQYF	TGTGCCAGCAGCCCCTCTAGCGGGGGGGTCACAGATACGCAGTATTTT
TRBV7-3	once	16	TRBD1	TRBJ2-1	CASSQQVGGYQNEQFF	TGTGCCAGCAGCCAACAGGTAGGGGGCTACCAAAATGAGCAGTTCTTC
TRBV9	.	15	.	TRBJ1-2	CASSDPGHLSYGYTF	TGTGCCAGCAGCGACCCGGGACATTTATCCTATGGCTACACCTTC
TRBV5-1	.	15	TRBD1	TRBJ1-4	CASSDRQGQDEKLFF	TGCGCCAGCAGCGACCGACAGGGGCAGGATGAAAAACTGTTTTTT
TRBV15	few	17	TRBD1	TRBJ1-5	CATSRDPGQGFNQPQHF	TGTGCCACCAGCAGAGATCCCGGACAGGGGTTCAATCAGCCCCAGCATTTT
TRBV7-2	.	15	.	TRBJ2-1	CASSLDGGIYNEQFF	TGTGCCAGCAGCCTCGACGGGGGTATCTACAATGAGCAGTTCTTC
TRBV7-2	once	16	TRBD1	TRBJ2-7	CASSLPRGTGINEQYF	TGTGCCAGCAGCTTGCCCCGGGGGACAGGGATCAACGAGCAGTACTTC
TRBV9	.	14	TRBD1	TRBJ2-1	CASSVPDRGGEQFF	TGTGCCAGCAGCGTCCCAGACAGGGGCGGTGAGCAGTTCTTC
TRBV6-2/TRBV6-3	.	17	TRBD1	TRBJ2-4	CASSHNTKTGGKNIQYF	TGTGCCAGCAGTCACAACACCAAGACAGGGGGGAAAAACATTCAGTACTTC
TRBV3-1/TRBV3-2	few	14	.	TRBJ1-5	CASSQGRGRQPQHF	TGTGCCAGCAGCCAAGGTAGGGGCCGTCAGCCCCAGCATTTT
TRBV25-1	.	14	TRBD1	TRBJ1-6	CASGGQVINSPLHF	TGTGCCAGCGGGGGACAGGTTATTAATTCACCCCTCCACTTT
TRBV19	.	15	.	TRBJ2-1	CASSSQGSSYNEQFF	TGTGCCAGTAGTAGTCAGGGTAGCTCCTACAATGAGCAGTTCTTC
TRBV27	.	13	.	TRBJ1-2	CASSPRTEGGYTF	TGTGCCAGCAGTCCCCGGACAGAGGGTGGCTACACCTTC
TRBV10-1	.	13	.	TRBJ1-2	CASSENLINGYTF	TGCGCCAGCAGTGAGAACTTAATCAATGGCTACACCTTC
TRBV5-1	.	15	TRBD1	TRBJ1-1	CASSLGDRENTEAFF	TGCGCCAGCAGCTTGGGGGACAGGGAGAACACTGAAGCTTTCTTT
TRBV3-1/TRBV3-2	once	16	TRBD2	TRBJ2-3	CASSQASGRGSDTQYF	TGTGCCAGCAGCCAAGCTAGCGGGAGGGGGTCAGATACGCAGTATTTT